This paragraph covers one T cell receptor beta chain sequence. This sample also contains other DNA sequences that code for the same CDR3. Germline CDR1 reads SGHRS; CDR2 reads YFSETQ. Trimming shortened V by 0 bases and J by 2 bases, and 9 bases separated the two germline ends. This CDR3 is 14 amino acids long. This sample is drawn from a study of shared clonotypes between healthy human individuals. Clones were sequenced by immunoSEQ multiplex PCR, and TCRdb holds only the in-frame ones, with some missing. The sample lists around 1.1 million clones, approximately 80% occurring once. Sequenced material: memory CD4+ T cells from PBMCs. Subset in this sample: CD45RA-negative fraction. The receptor was isolated from a man younger than 35 in good health. Some clones in this sample may be carry-over from other donors' samples. This chain connects TRBV5-1 to TRBJ2-7; D gene unclear. CDR3 residues: CASSLGAAAYEQYF. The CDR3, as DNA: TGCGCCAGCAGCTTGGGGGCGGCCGCCTACGAGCAGTACTTC.